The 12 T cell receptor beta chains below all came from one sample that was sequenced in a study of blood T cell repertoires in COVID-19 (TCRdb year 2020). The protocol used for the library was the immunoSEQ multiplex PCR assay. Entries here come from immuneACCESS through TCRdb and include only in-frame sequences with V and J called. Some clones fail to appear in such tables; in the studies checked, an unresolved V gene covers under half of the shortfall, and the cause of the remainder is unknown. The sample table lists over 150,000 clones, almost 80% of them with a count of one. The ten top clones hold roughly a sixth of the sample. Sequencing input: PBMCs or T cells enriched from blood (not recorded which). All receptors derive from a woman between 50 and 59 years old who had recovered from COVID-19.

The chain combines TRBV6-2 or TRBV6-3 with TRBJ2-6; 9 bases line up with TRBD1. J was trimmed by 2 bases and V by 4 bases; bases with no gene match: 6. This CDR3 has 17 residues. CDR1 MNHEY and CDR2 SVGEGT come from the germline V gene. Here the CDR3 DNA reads TGTGCCAGCAGTTCGGACAGGGGTGGTCCTGGGGCCAACGTCCTGACTTTC. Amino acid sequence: CASSSDRGGPGANVLTF.

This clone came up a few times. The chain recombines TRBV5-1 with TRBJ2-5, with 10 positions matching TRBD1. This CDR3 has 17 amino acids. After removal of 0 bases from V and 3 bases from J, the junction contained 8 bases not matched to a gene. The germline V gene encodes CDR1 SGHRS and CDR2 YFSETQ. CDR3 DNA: TGCGCCAGCAGCTTGGAGCCTCTCGGGACAGGGGAAGAGACCCAGTACTTC. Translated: CASSLEPLGTGEETQYF.

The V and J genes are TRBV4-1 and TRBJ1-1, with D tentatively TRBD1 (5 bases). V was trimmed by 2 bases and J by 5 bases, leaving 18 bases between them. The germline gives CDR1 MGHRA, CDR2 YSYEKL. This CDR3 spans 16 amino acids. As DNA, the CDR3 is TGCGCCAGCAGCCAACCCTGGCGGGGGGGTGGGACTGAAGCTTTCTTT. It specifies CASSQPWRGGGTEAFF.

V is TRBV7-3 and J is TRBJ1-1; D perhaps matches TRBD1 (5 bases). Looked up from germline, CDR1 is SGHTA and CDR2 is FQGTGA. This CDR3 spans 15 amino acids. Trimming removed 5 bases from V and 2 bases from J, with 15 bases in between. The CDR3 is CASSTHGGGNTEAFF. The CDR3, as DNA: TGTGCCAGCAGCACTCACGGGGGAGGAAACACTGAAGCTTTCTTT.

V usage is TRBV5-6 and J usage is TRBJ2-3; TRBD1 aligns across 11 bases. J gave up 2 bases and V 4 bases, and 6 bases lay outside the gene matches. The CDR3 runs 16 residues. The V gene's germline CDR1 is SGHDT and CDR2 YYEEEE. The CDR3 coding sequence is TGTGCCAGCAGCACCCTCGGACAGGGGGCCACAGATACGCAGTATTTT. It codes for CASSTLGQGATDTQYF. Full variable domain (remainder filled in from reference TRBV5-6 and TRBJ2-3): DAGVTQSPTHLIKTRGQQVTLRCSPKSGHDTVSWYQQALGQGPQFIFQYYEEEERQRGNFPDRFSGHQFPNYSSELNVNALLLGDSALYLCASSTLGQGATDTQYFGPGTRLTVL.

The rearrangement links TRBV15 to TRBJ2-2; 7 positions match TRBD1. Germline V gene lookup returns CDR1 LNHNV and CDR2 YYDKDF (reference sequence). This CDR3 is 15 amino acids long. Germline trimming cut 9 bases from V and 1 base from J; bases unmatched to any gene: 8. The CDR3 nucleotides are TGTGCCACACGGGCAGGACAGGTGAACACCGGGGAGCTGTTTTTT. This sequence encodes CATRAGQVNTGELFF.

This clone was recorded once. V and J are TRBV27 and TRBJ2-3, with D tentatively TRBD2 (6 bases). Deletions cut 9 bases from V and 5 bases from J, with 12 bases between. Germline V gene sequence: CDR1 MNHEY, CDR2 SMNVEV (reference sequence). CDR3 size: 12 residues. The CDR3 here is CASREFGDTQYF. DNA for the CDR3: TGTGCCAGTCGGGAGTTTGGAGATACGCAGTATTTT.

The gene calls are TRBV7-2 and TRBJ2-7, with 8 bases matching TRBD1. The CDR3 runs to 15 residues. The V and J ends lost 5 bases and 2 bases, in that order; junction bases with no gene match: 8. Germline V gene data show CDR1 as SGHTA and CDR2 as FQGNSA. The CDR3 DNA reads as TGTGCCAGCAGCCCTACAGGGGGAGCCGCCTACGAGCAGTACTTC. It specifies CASSPTGGAAYEQYF. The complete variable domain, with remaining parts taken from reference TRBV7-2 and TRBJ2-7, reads GAGVSQSPSNKVTEKGKDVELRCDPISGHTALYWYRQSLGQGLEFLIYFQGNSAPDKSGLPSDRFSAERTGGSVSTLTIQRTQQEDSAVYLCASSPTGGAAYEQYFGPGTRLTVT.

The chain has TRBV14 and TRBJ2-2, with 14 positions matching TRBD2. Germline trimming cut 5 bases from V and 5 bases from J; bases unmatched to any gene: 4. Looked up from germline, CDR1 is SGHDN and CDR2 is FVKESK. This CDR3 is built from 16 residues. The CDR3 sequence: CASSGGLAGGTGELFF. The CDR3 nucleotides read TGTGCCAGCAGCGGAGGACTAGCGGGAGGAACCGGGGAGCTGTTTTTT. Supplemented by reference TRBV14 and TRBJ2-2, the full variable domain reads EAGVTQFPSHSVIEKGQTVTLRCDPISGHDNLYWYRRVMGKEIKFLLHFVKESKQDESGMPNNRFLAERTGGTYSTLKVQPAELEDSGVYFCASSGGLAGGTGELFFGEGSRLTVL.

CDR3 coding DNA: TGTGCCAGTAGTGCGGGCAGGTCGGGGGGGGCTGAAGCTTTCTTT. It codes for CASSAGRSGGAEAFF. The rearrangement links TRBV19 to TRBJ1-1; a possible D gene is TRBD1 (5 bases). CDR3 size: 15 residues. The germline V and J ends were trimmed by 5 bases and 6 bases, with 19 bases remaining between them. Germline CDR1 reads LNHDA; CDR2 reads SQIVND (reference sequence).

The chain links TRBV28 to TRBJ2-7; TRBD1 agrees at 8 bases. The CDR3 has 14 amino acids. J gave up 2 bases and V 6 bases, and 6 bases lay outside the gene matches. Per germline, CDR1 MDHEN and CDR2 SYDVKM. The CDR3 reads CASRPGGTPYEQYF. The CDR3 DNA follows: TGTGCCAGCAGGCCAGGGGGCACCCCCTACGAGCAGTACTTC.

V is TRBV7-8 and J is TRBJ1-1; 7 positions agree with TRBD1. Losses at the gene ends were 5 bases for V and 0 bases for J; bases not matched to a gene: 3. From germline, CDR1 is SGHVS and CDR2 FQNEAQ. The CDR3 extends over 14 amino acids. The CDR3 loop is CASSRGGLNTEAFF. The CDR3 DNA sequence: TGTGCCAGCAGCCGAGGGGGCCTGAACACTGAAGCTTTCTTT.